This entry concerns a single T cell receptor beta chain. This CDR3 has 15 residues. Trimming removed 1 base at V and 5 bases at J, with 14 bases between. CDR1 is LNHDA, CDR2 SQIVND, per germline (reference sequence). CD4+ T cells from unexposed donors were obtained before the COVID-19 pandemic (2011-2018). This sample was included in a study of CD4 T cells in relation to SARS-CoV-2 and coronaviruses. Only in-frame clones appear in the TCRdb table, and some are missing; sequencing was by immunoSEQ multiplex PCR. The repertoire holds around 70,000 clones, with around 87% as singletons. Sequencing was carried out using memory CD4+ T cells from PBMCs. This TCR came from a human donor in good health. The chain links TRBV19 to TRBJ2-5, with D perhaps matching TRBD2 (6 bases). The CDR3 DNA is TGTGCCAGTAGTATAGGCAGCAGGGCGGGGGAGACCCAGTACTTC. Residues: CASSIGSRAGETQYF.